This T cell receptor (beta chain) was observed in a study of T cell changes during pregnancy in multiple sclerosis. Germline V gene sequence: CDR1 MGHRA, CDR2 YSYEKL. CDR3 size: 14 residues. The V end lost 0 bases, the J end lost 8 bases, and 10 bases lay between the germline ends. Sequenced by immunoSEQ multiplex PCR; TCRdb stores in-frame clones only, minus some. The data hold around 21,000 clones, with 80% to 90% observed a single time. The source material was CD8+ T cells from peripheral blood mononuclear cells, sampled in the first trimester of pregnancy. The sequence was obtained from a female donor with multiple sclerosis, enrolled in a pregnancy study. This rearrangement joins TRBV4-1 to TRBJ1-4, with a weak D call TRBD1 (5 bases). The CDR3 bases are TGCGCCAGCAGCCAAGATCAGGGTTGGGAAAAACTGTTTTTT. It translates to CASSQDQGWEKLFF.